The next 10 T cell receptor beta chains were all read from a single sample in a study of blood T cell repertoires in COVID-19. Sequenced by immunoSEQ multiplex PCR; TCRdb stores in-frame clones only, minus some. Among about 360,000 clones listed, around 83% were seen once. The material sequenced was peripheral blood. These receptor sequences come from a man aged 30 to 45 with active or convalescent COVID-19.

The chain combines TRBV29-1 with TRBJ2-1; TRBD1 matches at 8 bases. Trimming removed 7 bases from V and 0 bases from J; junction bases left unmatched: 17. This CDR3 region has 18 residues. Germline CDR1 is SQVTM and CDR2 is ANQGSEA. CDR3 sequence: CSASGQAEKSSSYNEQFF. The CDR3 coding sequence is TGCAGCGCCTCGGGACAGGCCGAAAAATCTAGCTCCTACAATGAGCAGTTCTTC.

V gene TRBV7-9 combines with J gene TRBJ2-5; no clear D gene. CDR1 SEHNR and CDR2 FQNEAQ come from the germline V gene (reference sequence). The CDR3 runs 15 residues. Trimming took 1 base from V and 4 from J, leaving 13 bases between them. This CDR3 reads CASSLGSPPGETQYF. The CDR3 DNA follows: TGTGCCAGCAGCTTAGGTAGTCCCCCCGGAGAGACCCAGTACTTC.

The CDR3 DNA follows: TGTGCCAGCTCACCAAGACTAGATTCAGCGGGAGGCTCCTCCTACGAGCAGTACTTC. Its translation is CASSPRLDSAGGSSYEQYF. This rearrangement joins TRBV18 to TRBJ2-7, with 9 positions matching TRBD2. Per the germline V gene, CDR1 is KGHSH and CDR2 is LQKENI. The ends lost 2 bases at V and 0 bases at J; junction bases unmatched: 14. The CDR3 sequence is 19 residues long.

The chain combines TRBV27 with TRBJ2-1; 8 bases agree with TRBD2. The CDR3 loop spans 16 amino acids. CDR1 is MNHEY, CDR2 SMNVEV, per germline (reference sequence). After removal of 3 bases from V and 5 bases from J, the junction contained 9 bases not matched to a gene. CDR3 amino acids: CASSFSGGAVHNEQFF. The CDR3 nucleotides are TGTGCCAGCAGTTTCTCCGGGGGGGCAGTACACAATGAGCAGTTCTTC.

This clone occurred once. The rearrangement links TRBV19 to TRBJ2-1, with TRBD2 matching over 9 bases. V shed 7 bases and J 6 bases; nucleotides not matched to a gene: 10. From germline, CDR1 is LNHDA and CDR2 SQIVND (reference sequence). CDR3 length: 15 amino acids. As DNA, the CDR3 is TGTGCCAGTACCCCGATGGGACTAGCAGGCAATGAGCAGTTCTTC. The encoded protein is CASTPMGLAGNEQFF.

This clone turned up a few times. The V and J genes are TRBV11-2 and TRBJ1-2, with D unclear. CDR1 is SGHAT, CDR2 FQNNGV, per germline. Trimming stripped 3 bases from V and 9 bases from J, with 8 bases between. The CDR3 runs to 11 residues. The DNA for the CDR3 is TGTGCCAGCAGCTTCCGCGGGAGCTACACCTTC. This sequence encodes CASSFRGSYTF.

This sequence joins TRBV18 and TRBJ2-7; 8 nucleotides agree with TRBD2. Losses at the gene ends were 0 bases for V and 3 bases for J; bases not matched to a gene: 4. Germline CDR1 and CDR2: KGHSH and LQKENI. The CDR3 totals 15 residues. CDR3 protein: CASSPPGGGLYEQYF. CDR3 in DNA: TGTGCCAGCTCACCACCGGGCGGGGGGCTCTACGAGCAGTACTTC. Full variable domain (rest looked up from reference TRBV18 and TRBJ2-7): NAGVMQNPRHLVRRRGQEARLRCSPMKGHSHVYWYRQLPEEGLKFMVYLQKENIIDESGMPKERFSAEFPKEGPSILRIQQVVRGDSAAYFCASSPPGGGLYEQYFGPGTRLTVT.

The gene calls are TRBV29-1 and TRBJ1-1, with TRBD1 matching over 8 bases. This CDR3 is built from 15 residues. Germline CDR1 SQVTM, CDR2 ANQGSEA. Trimming removed 6 bases from V and 0 bases from J; junction bases left unmatched: 9. For the CDR3, the DNA is TGCAGCGTCCCCCGACAGGGGCCCATGAACACTGAAGCTTTCTTT. This encodes CSVPRQGPMNTEAFF.

The chain is built from TRBV5-4 and TRBJ2-1, with 13 bases lining up with TRBD2. This CDR3 contains 17 residues. The germline gives CDR1 SGHNT, CDR2 YYREEE (reference sequence). The ends lost 4 bases at V and 2 bases at J; junction bases unmatched: 6. The CDR3 loop is CASSPRTSGGAYNEQFF. Here the CDR3 DNA reads TGTGCCAGCAGCCCGCGGACTAGCGGGGGAGCCTACAATGAGCAGTTCTTC.

The rearrangement joins TRBV28 to TRBJ2-3, with 7 bases that match TRBD1. The CDR3 is 15 residues long. Per the germline V gene, CDR1 is MDHEN and CDR2 is SYDVKM. The ends lost 0 bases at V and 3 bases at J; junction bases unmatched: 3. The CDR3 region is CASSLWTGTTDTQYF. The CDR3 nucleotides read TGTGCCAGCAGTTTATGGACAGGGACAACAGATACGCAGTATTTT.